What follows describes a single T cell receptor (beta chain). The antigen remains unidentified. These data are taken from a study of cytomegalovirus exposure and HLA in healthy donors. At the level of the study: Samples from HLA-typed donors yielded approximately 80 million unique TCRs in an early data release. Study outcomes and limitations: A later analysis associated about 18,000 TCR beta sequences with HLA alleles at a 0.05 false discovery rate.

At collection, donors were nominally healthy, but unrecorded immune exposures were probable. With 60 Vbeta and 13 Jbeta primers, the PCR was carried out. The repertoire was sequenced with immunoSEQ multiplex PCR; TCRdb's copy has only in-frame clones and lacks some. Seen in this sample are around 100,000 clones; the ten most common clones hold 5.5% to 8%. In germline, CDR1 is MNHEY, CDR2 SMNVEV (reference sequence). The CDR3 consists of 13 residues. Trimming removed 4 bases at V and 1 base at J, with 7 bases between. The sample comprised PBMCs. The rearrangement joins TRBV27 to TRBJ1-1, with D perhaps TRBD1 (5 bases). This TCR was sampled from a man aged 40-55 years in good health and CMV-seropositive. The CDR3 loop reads CASSSGENTEAFF. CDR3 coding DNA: TGTGCCAGCAGTTCGGGGGAGAACACTGAAGCTTTCTTT.